What follows describes a single TCR beta chain. As yet, its antigen is unknown. The sample belongs to a study of cytomegalovirus exposure and HLA in healthy donors. The CDR3 loop spans 14 amino acids. The germline V and J ends were trimmed by 3 bases and 0 bases, with 9 bases remaining between them. Per germline, CDR1 SGHRS and CDR2 YFSETQ. Findings and caveats of the study: Later analysis associated a missense DCLRE1C variant with TCR beta V- and J-gene trimming. A later analysis associated 15,000 or so TCR beta sequences with HLA alleles at a 0.05 false discovery rate.

Amplification used 60 Vbeta primers and 13 Jbeta primers. In the study's own analysis: There were 70 million to 95 million unique TCR beta chains by a later count, and approximately 11 million of them were shared. Libraries were prepared by immunoSEQ multiplex PCR; TCRdb keeps only in-frame clonotypes and omits some of them. From that table come the V and J calls and clone size; the DNA was used to work out D and trimming. Here the sample spans about 160,000 clones, about four fifths being singletons. The sample consisted of PBMCs. The chain couples TRBV5-1 to TRBJ1-1; D not resolved. The receptor's source is a woman aged 45-65 years in good health and CMV-seronegative. The CDR3 protein is CASSYGSMNTEAFF. CDR3 sequence (DNA): TGCGCCAGCAGCTACGGGTCGATGAACACTGAAGCTTTCTTT.